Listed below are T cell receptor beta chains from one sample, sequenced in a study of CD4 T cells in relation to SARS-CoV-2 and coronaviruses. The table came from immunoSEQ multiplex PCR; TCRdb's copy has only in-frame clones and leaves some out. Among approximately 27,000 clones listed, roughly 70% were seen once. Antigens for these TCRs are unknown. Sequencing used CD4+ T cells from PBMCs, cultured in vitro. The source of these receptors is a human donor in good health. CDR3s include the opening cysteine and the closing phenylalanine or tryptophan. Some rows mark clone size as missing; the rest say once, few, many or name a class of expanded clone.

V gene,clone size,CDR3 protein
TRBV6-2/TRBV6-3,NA,CASSYTRTRNTGELFF
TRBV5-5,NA,CASGSGTGIRSTEAFF
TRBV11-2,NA,CASRTFSGANVLTF
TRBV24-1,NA,CATSDSPPGQGLTGELFF
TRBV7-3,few,CAHSSTSSYEQYF
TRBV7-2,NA,CASSFSWTSGELFF
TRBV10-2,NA,CASSGERQIYNEQFF
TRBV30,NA,CAWASGLAGVSTDTQYF
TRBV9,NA,CASSTPRVGAWANVLTF
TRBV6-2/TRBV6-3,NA,CASSRQELLNTEAFF
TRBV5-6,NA,CASSPLGTGLQLFF
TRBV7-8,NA,CASQDGLPRLNEQFF
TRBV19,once,CASSPGTGKNTSPLHF
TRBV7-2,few,CASSLVASAYNEQFF
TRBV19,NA,CASGETSGVAGTDTQYF
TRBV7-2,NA,CASSLGGTARETQYF
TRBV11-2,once,CASSSNRVNTGELFF
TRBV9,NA,CASSVGVSGSLRNEQFF
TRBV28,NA,CASSLGGGATDTQYF
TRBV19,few,CASSPWEGARNQPQHF
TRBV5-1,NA,CASSSGRGTLSTDTQYF
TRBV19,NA,CASSIVAGADTEAFF
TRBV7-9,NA,CASSPGGVSNQPQHF
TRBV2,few,CASSEYSPTF
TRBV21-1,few,CASSPSYEQYF
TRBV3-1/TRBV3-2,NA,CASSQDPPQRGYEQYF
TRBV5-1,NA,CASSLAGQGMRTQYF
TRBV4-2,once,CASSQGKRTGKSQETQYF
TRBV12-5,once,CASGLTRQGDRYEQYF
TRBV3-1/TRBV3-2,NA,CASSPSPGEQFF
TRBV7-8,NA,CASSLVGANSPLHF
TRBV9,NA,CASSGYRVTGYGYTF
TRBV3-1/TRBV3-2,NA,CASSQAGGTYNEQFF
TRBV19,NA,CASSISRGGNFLNNQPQHF
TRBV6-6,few,CASTRLSRGIEAFF
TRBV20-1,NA,CSASRDWDHQETQYF
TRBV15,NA,CATSRDPSSTNEKLFF
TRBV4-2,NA,CASSRGTGGIDTEAFF
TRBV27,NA,CASSRQAPYGYTF
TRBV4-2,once,CASSVDRSREQYF
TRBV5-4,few,CASSGPGGHNSPLHF
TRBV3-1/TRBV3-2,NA,CASSPDRVTDTQYF
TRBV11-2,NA,CASSLGGGHIINNEQFF
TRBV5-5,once,CASSPLSGGYNEQFF
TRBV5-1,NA,CASSFTSGGETQYF
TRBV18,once,CASSPIAGYSYNEQFF
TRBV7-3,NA,CASNPGLAGYNEQFF
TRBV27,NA,CASTPFWRQGAISTEAFF
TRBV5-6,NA,CASSPGGGLGVYEQYF
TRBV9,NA,CASSVGASGNTDTQYF
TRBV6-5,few,CASSLSRNEQFF
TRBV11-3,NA,CASSLGLSTDTQYF
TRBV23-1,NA,CASPGRTTRGNTEAFF